This T cell receptor (beta chain) emerged from a study of blood T cell repertoires in COVID-19. The overall study: Acute and convalescent COVID-19 samples came from the United States, Italy and Spain. T cells, B-cell-depleted T cells, or PBMCs provided the cDNA or gDNA that served as material.

Categorization into cohorts depended on clinical history that participants reported. The study counted Cohort 3 donors as recovered given two negative PCRs, clearance, or symptom resolution. Sequenced by immunoSEQ multiplex PCR; TCRdb stores in-frame clones only, minus some. The data show some 390,000 clones, with around 89% seen just once and 1% to 1.3% held by the top ten. J lost 0 bases, V lost 0 bases, and 0 bases had no gene match. Germline CDR1 SEHNR, CDR2 FQNEAQ (reference sequence). CDR3 length equals 16 residues. The chain links TRBV7-9 to TRBJ2-3; 10 bases fit TRBD2. Sequenced material: PBMCs or T cells enriched from blood (not recorded which). The TCR originated in a man aged 25 to 40 who had recovered from COVID-19. The CDR3 sequence: CASSLATSGSTDTQYF. The CDR3, as DNA: TGTGCCAGCAGCTTAGCGACTAGCGGGAGCACAGATACGCAGTATTTT.